This entry lists 32 T cell receptor beta chains sequenced from one sample in a study of cytomegalovirus exposure and HLA in healthy donors. The PCR used 60 Vbeta and 13 Jbeta primers. TCRdb keeps only in-frame clones here, not all; method: immunoSEQ multiplex PCR. Among some 110,000 clones listed, roughly 80% were seen once. Sequencing was carried out using PBMCs. Every receptor here comes from a man aged 25 to 40 in good health and CMV-seronegative.

CDR3: CASSNPGVNTEAFF. DNA for the CDR3: TGTGCCAGCAGCAACCCGGGGGTGAACACTGAAGCTTTCTTT. This chain connects TRBV7-9 to TRBJ1-1; D possibly corresponds to TRBD1 (5 bases). The germline V and J ends were trimmed by 5 bases and 0 bases, with 10 bases remaining between them. The CDR3 contains 14 residues. In germline, CDR1 is SEHNR, CDR2 FQNEAQ (reference sequence).

In DNA form, the CDR3 reads TGTGCCAGCAGTGCCTCGGGAAATCAGCCCCAGCATTTT. Translation: CASSASGNQPQHF. This sequence joins TRBV25-1 and TRBJ1-5, with unresolved D. The CDR3 extends over 13 amino acids. Trimming removed 4 bases at V and 4 bases at J, with 8 bases between. CDR1 and CDR2 (germline): MGHDK, SYGVNS.

This CDR3 is CASSPPGQGPYEQYF. As DNA, the CDR3 is TGTGCCAGCAGCCCACCTGGACAGGGGCCCTACGAGCAGTACTTC. The gene calls are TRBV28 and TRBJ2-7; 9 bases are shared with TRBD1. Germline CDR1 is MDHEN and CDR2 is SYDVKM. CDR3 length: 15 residues. V trimming: 6 bases; J trimming: 2 bases; junction bases outside the gene matches: 8.

The chain recombines TRBV9 with TRBJ2-3; the D is unclear. CDR1 is SGDLS and CDR2 is YYNGEE in the germline V gene. CDR3 size: 14 residues. V was cut by 0 bases and J by 6 bases, with 11 bases left in between. CDR3 amino acids: CASSVGIQLDTQYF. The CDR3 nucleotides are TGTGCCAGCAGCGTAGGCATACAATTGGATACGCAGTATTTT.

The chain employs TRBV7-6 and TRBJ2-7, with 9 bases matching TRBD1. CDR1 and CDR2 (germline): SGHVS, FNYEAQ. The CDR3 runs to 16 residues. Trimming cost V 0 bases and J 4 bases; bases outside gene matches: 7. The CDR3 region has the DNA TGTGCCAGCAGCTTAGCGGGAGGGACAGGGCTGTACGAGCAGTACTTC. Its translation: CASSLAGGTGLYEQYF.

The chain carries TRBV5-6 and TRBJ2-7; D is possibly TRBD1 (6 bases). The CDR3 has 13 amino acids. Germline assignment: CDR1 SGHDT and CDR2 YYEEEE. V gave up 2 bases and J gave up 9 bases, with 15 bases separating them. The CDR3 is CASSFLQGSAQYF. Here the CDR3 DNA reads TGTGCCAGCAGCTTCTTACAGGGTAGCGCGCAGTACTTC.

The CDR3: CASSHPGTGIHGYTF. The CDR3 DNA follows: TGTGCCAGCAGCCACCCCGGGACAGGGATCCATGGCTACACCTTC. J is TRBJ1-2 and V is TRBV7-9; TRBD1 matches at 9 bases. J was trimmed by 6 bases and V by 5 bases; bases with no gene match: 10. This CDR3 region has 15 residues. Germline lookup yields CDR1 SEHNR and CDR2 FQNEAQ (reference sequence).

The V gene is TRBV4-1, the J gene TRBJ2-1, with 7 bases lining up with TRBD1. Germline-derived CDR1 and CDR2 are MGHRA and YSYEKL. Trimming cost V 4 bases and J 4 bases; bases outside gene matches: 1. The CDR3 runs to 13 residues. As DNA, the CDR3 is TGCGCCAGCAGCCTGGGACAGTACAATGAGCAGTTCTTC. Encoded protein: CASSLGQYNEQFF.

The chain has TRBV5-1 and TRBJ1-3, with 10 bases aligning to TRBD1. After removal of 3 bases from V and 0 bases from J, the junction contained 3 bases not matched to a gene. The CDR3 has 16 residues. CDR1 and CDR2 (germline): SGHRS, YFSETQ. CDR3 sequence (DNA): TGCGCCAGCAGCTCGGACAGGGGGGTCTCTGGAAACACCATATATTTT. It codes for CASSSDRGVSGNTIYF.

The gene calls are TRBV7-9 and TRBJ2-2; maybe TRBD2 (6 bases). The germline V and J ends were trimmed by 3 bases and 7 bases, with 15 bases remaining between them. The V gene's germline CDR1 is SEHNR and CDR2 FQNEAQ (reference sequence). This CDR3 contains 15 residues. This CDR3 is CASSLGGARVGELFF. DNA for the CDR3: TGTGCCAGCAGCTTGGGAGGAGCTCGTGTCGGGGAGCTGTTTTTT.

The chain couples TRBV28 to TRBJ1-1; no reliable D call. CDR1 and CDR2 from the germline V gene are MDHEN and SYDVKM. The CDR3 length is 15 residues. Trimming removed 8 bases at V and 1 base at J, with 17 bases between. DNA of the CDR3: TGTGCCAGCTCCCCTTCGTCGAGGGCGAACACTGAAGCTTTCTTT. This sequence encodes CASSPSSRANTEAFF.

The V gene is TRBV25-1, the J gene TRBJ2-1; TRBD2 matches 9 bases. There are 15 residues in the CDR3. After removal of 7 bases from V and 5 bases from J, the junction contained 9 bases not matched to a gene. Germline CDR1 is MGHDK and CDR2 is SYGVNS. CDR3 residues: CASTPAGGPNNEQFF. DNA for the CDR3: TGTGCCAGCACCCCAGCGGGGGGCCCCAACAATGAGCAGTTCTTC.

Comments on this clone: The junction differs from germline at one of its ends, possibly a read error. The rearrangement joins TRBV28 to TRBJ2-7; TRBD1 is a possible D gene (6 bases). In germline, CDR1 is MDHEN, CDR2 SYDVKM. This CDR3 has 13 amino acids. This chain's CDR3 is CASSSGQSYEQYF. For the CDR3, the DNA is TGTGCCAGTAGTTCTGGACAGAGCTACGAGCAGTACTTC.

This chain uses TRBV6-1 with TRBJ1-5; TRBD1 agrees at 7 bases. In germline, CDR1 is MNHNS, CDR2 SASEGT. CDR3 length equals 15 residues. Trimming took 4 bases from V and 5 from J; bases not matched to a gene: 8. The CDR3 loop is CASSGATGFYQPQHF. DNA of the CDR3: TGTGCCAGCAGTGGGGCGACAGGGTTCTATCAGCCCCAGCATTTT.

The chain recombines TRBV18 with TRBJ1-6; TRBD1 is a possible D gene (6 bases). The V end lost 6 bases, the J end lost 5 bases, and 14 bases lay between the germline ends. The CDR3 is made up of 15 amino acids. Germline V gene sequence: CDR1 KGHSH, CDR2 LQKENI. The CDR3 reads CASSNSRQDNSPLHF. The CDR3 nucleotides read TGTGCCAGCTCCAACTCGAGACAGGATAATTCACCCCTCCACTTT.

The chain's CDR3 is CASSVVGGGVADTQYF. For the CDR3, the DNA is TGTGCCAGCAGCGTAGTGGGAGGGGGGGTCGCAGATACGCAGTATTTT. The chain couples TRBV9 to TRBJ2-3; D is perhaps TRBD2 (7 bases). Trimming removed 0 bases from V and 4 bases from J, with 15 bases in between. The CDR3 is 16 amino acids. The germline V gene has CDR1 SGDLS and CDR2 YYNGEE.

V gene TRBV6-1 combines with J gene TRBJ1-1; 7 bases align to TRBD1. Germline CDR1 reads MNHNS; CDR2 reads SASEGT. The CDR3 totals 13 residues. J lost 4 bases, V lost 8 bases, and 7 bases had no gene match. CDR3 bases: TGTGCCAGCCAGGGACAGATTGTCACTGAAGCTTTCTTT. It is translated as CASQGQIVTEAFF.

The rearrangement uses TRBV5-1 and TRBJ1-1, with no clear D. V was shortened by 0 bases and J by 5 bases, with 8 bases between the two germline ends. The CDR3 has 13 amino acids. From germline, CDR1 is SGHRS and CDR2 YFSETQ. Here the CDR3 reads CASSLAEGTEAFF. CDR3 DNA sequence: TGCGCCAGCAGCTTGGCCGAGGGAACTGAAGCTTTCTTT.

This clone was seen more than once but under ten times. A read error may account for a junction end that differs from germline. The genes are TRBV4-1 and TRBJ2-6; 12 nucleotides line up with TRBD1. CDR3 length equals 18 residues. Germline V gene sequence: CDR1 MGHRA, CDR2 YSYEKL. CDR3 region: CASSQFPGQGAGANGLTF. The DNA of the CDR3 is TGCGCCAGCAGCCAGTTCCCGGGACAGGGGGCTGGGGCCAACGGCCTGACTTTC.

The rearrangement uses TRBV30 and TRBJ2-1; unclear D gene. This CDR3 region has 15 residues. CDR1 is GTSNPN and CDR2 is SVGIG in the germline V gene (reference sequence). The ends were cut back, 1 base at V and 0 bases at J, with 10 bases in the middle. The CDR3 nucleotides read TGTGCCTGGAGTGGCGTCTCTAGCTCCTACAATGAGCAGTTCTTC. It yields the protein CAWSGVSSSYNEQFF.

V is TRBV10-3 and J is TRBJ2-1, with D tentatively TRBD1 (5 bases). There are 16 residues in the CDR3. Germline values: CDR1 ENHRY, CDR2 SYGVKD. V lost 3 bases, J lost 4 bases, and 16 bases lay in between. CDR3 protein: CAISEIRVAGYNEQFF. Here the CDR3 DNA reads TGTGCCATCAGTGAAATCAGGGTAGCTGGATACAATGAGCAGTTCTTC.

This chain connects TRBV28 to TRBJ1-2, with D unresolved. This CDR3 region has 14 residues. Germline CDR1 MDHEN, CDR2 SYDVKM. Between the trimmed V and J ends, which lost 6 bases and 10 bases, there was a span of 21 bases. In DNA form, the CDR3 reads TGTGCCAGCAGGGAGAACGGGATTGGTGTGATCTACACCTTC. Translated, it gives CASRENGIGVIYTF.

The J gene is TRBJ2-5, the V gene TRBV28, with a possible D match to TRBD2 (6 bases). Looked up from germline, CDR1 is MDHEN and CDR2 is SYDVKM. The CDR3 has 15 amino acids. The germline V and J ends were trimmed by 3 bases and 4 bases, with 15 bases remaining between them. CDR3 sequence: CASSFRKGRGETQYF. The DNA for the CDR3 is TGTGCCAGCAGTTTCAGGAAAGGGCGGGGAGAGACCCAGTACTTC.

This chain uses TRBV7-8 with TRBJ2-7; 12 positions agree with TRBD2. This CDR3 comprises 15 residues. The ends lost 5 bases at V and 6 bases at J; junction bases unmatched: 8. CDR1 and CDR2 from the germline V gene are SGHVS and FQNEAQ. This chain's CDR3 is CASSPPLAGGPEQYF. The CDR3 DNA is TGTGCCAGCAGCCCTCCTCTAGCGGGGGGGCCCGAGCAGTACTTC. Drawing the rest from reference TRBV7-8 and TRBJ2-7, the complete variable domain is GAGVSQSPRYKVAKRGQDVALRCDPISGHVSLFWYQQALGQGPEFLTYFQNEAQLDKSGLPSDRFFAERPEGSVSTLKIQRTQQEDSAVYLCASSPPLAGGPEQYFGPGTRLTVT.

The chain carries TRBV19 and TRBJ2-5; the D is unclear. The length of the CDR3 is 13 residues. The germline V and J ends were trimmed by 5 bases and 4 bases, with 11 bases remaining between them. The germline gives CDR1 LNHDA, CDR2 SQIVND (reference sequence). The CDR3 DNA sequence: TGTGCCAGTAGTCTCCTTTCTACAGAGACCCAGTACTTC. Its translation is CASSLLSTETQYF.

The chain joins TRBV14 to TRBJ2-3; weak D call: TRBD1 (6 bases). The CDR3 runs 16 residues. Germline V gene data show CDR1 as SGHDN and CDR2 as FVKESK. With 2 bases removed from V and 5 bases from J, the gap between germline ends came to 17 bases. This chain's CDR3 is CASSQYRTAARDTQYF. The CDR3 coding sequence is TGTGCCAGCAGCCAATATAGGACAGCGGCTCGAGATACGCAGTATTTT.

The rearrangement uses TRBV18 and TRBJ1-2; D ambiguous. Deletions cut 4 bases from V and 0 bases from J, with 6 bases between. The CDR3 is 13 residues long. Germline V gives CDR1 KGHSH, CDR2 LQKENI. The CDR3 nucleotides are TGTGCCAGCTCACTCGACACTAACTATGGCTACACCTTC. Its protein is CASSLDTNYGYTF.

The chain is built from TRBV6-5 and TRBJ2-7; 8 nucleotides agree with TRBD1. The CDR3 is 13 amino acids. The germline V gene encodes CDR1 MNHEY and CDR2 SVGAGI. With 6 bases clipped from V and 6 bases from J, the junction kept 7 bases outside the gene matches. The CDR3 DNA follows: TGTGCCAGCAGGATGGACAGGGTGAGCGAGCAGTACTTC. It specifies CASRMDRVSEQYF.

V usage is TRBV5-4 and J usage is TRBJ2-3; 9 bases line up with TRBD1. V gave up 3 bases and J gave up 0 bases; unmatched junction bases: 5. Germline V gene sequence: CDR1 SGHNT, CDR2 YYREEE (reference sequence). CDR3 size: 16 residues. This CDR3 is CASSSPGQGSTDTQYF. The CDR3 DNA sequence: TGTGCCAGCAGCTCGCCGGGACAGGGAAGCACAGATACGCAGTATTTT.

The count of this clone is one. This chain links TRBV18 with TRBJ2-5, with a weak D call TRBD1 (9 bases). From germline, CDR1 is KGHSH and CDR2 LQKENI. This CDR3 region has 15 residues. V lost 6 bases and J lost 7, with 21 bases in between. CDR3 coding DNA: TGTGCCAGCTCTCAAACAGGGGGCGCGGGAGGGACCCAGTACTTC. Protein: CASSQTGGAGGTQYF.

The rearrangement links TRBV11-3 to TRBJ2-7; 7 nucleotides match TRBD1. CDR1 is SGHNT and CDR2 is YENEEA in the germline V gene. The CDR3 has 17 residues. J gave up 2 bases and V 2 bases, and 12 bases lay outside the gene matches. CDR3 nucleotide sequence: TGTGCCAGCAGCTTATCCCCTAAGACAGGGAAAGCCTACGAGCAGTACTTC. This gives the protein CASSLSPKTGKAYEQYF.

This chain connects TRBV7-8 to TRBJ2-1; maybe TRBD2 (7 bases). Germline loops: CDR1 SGHVS, CDR2 FQNEAQ. The ends were cut back, 1 base at V and 0 bases at J, with 13 bases in the middle. There are 17 residues in the CDR3. The CDR3 coding sequence is TGTGCCAGCAGCTTAGTAGGGGGACTATACTCCTACAATGAGCAGTTCTTC. Translating gives CASSLVGGLYSYNEQFF.